Presented here are 10 T cell receptor beta chains from one specimen sequenced in a study of CD8 T cells in ankylosing spondylitis. These receptors lack a known antigen. MiXCR, run by TCRdb on the 5' RACE reads, gives a single entry per CDR3 protein. In the table there are 800,000 to 900,000 distinct CDR3 sequences, roughly 12% of which are singletons. Study-wide findings and caveats: A TCR beta motif of roughly eight highly homologous variants appeared characteristic of ankylosing spondylitis blood.

The sample was blood, either unsorted or a sorted T cell fraction (not recorded which). These receptors all come from a male donor with ankylosing spondylitis.

Only a few counts were recorded for this clonotype. The chain joins TRBV29-1 to TRBJ2-3; 7 bases are shared with TRBD2. V lost 7 bases to trimming and J lost 2 bases; unmatched junction nucleotides: 6. CDR1 and CDR2 from the germline V gene are SQVTM and ANQGSEA. The CDR3 loop spans 13 amino acids. The CDR3 reads CSGGGRNTDTQYF. The CDR3 DNA reads as TGCAGCGGGGGAGGGCGGAACACAGATACGCAGTATTTT.

The chain joins TRBV15 to TRBJ2-1; D perhaps matches TRBD2 (5 bases). The CDR3 has 15 amino acids. Trimming removed 3 bases from V and 2 bases from J, with 11 bases in between. Germline CDR1 is LNHNV and CDR2 is YYDKDF (reference sequence). CDR3 coding DNA: TGTGCCACCAGCAGGGACGGGGAAGCCTACAATGAGCAGTTCTTC. Its protein is CATSRDGEAYNEQFF. Using reference TRBV15 and TRBJ2-1 for the parts outside the CDR3, the full variable domain is DAMVIQNPRYQVTQFGKPVTLSCSQTLNHNVMYWYQQKSSQAPKLLFHYYDKDFNNEADTPDNFQSRRPNTSFCFLDIRSPGLGDTAMYLCATSRDGEAYNEQFFGPGTRLTVL.

The chain employs TRBV15 and TRBJ2-3; D gene ambiguous. The CDR3 is 12 amino acids. V shed 0 bases and J shed 7 bases, with 5 bases lying between them. Germline V gene data show CDR1 as LNHNV and CDR2 as YYDKDF (reference sequence). CDR3 in amino acids: CATSREFYTQYF. The CDR3 DNA reads as TGTGCCACCAGCAGAGAGTTCTATACGCAGTATTTT.

There are many counts of this clonotype. This rearrangement joins TRBV12-3 or TRBV12-4 to TRBJ1-1; maybe TRBD1 (6 bases). Trimming took 6 bases from V and 3 from J, leaving 17 bases between them. CDR3 length: 15 amino acids. The CDR3 is CASSQTRGGYTEAFF. For the CDR3, the DNA is TGTGCCAGCAGCCAAACCAGGGGTGGGTACACTGAAGCTTTCTTT.

V and J are TRBV7-2 and TRBJ2-5, with D hard to call. Germline lookup yields CDR1 SGHTA and CDR2 FQGNSA. CDR3 length: 15 residues. The V and J ends lost 5 bases and 2 bases respectively, with 15 bases between them. The DNA for the CDR3 is TGTGCCAGCAGCGACCCTGCGGCGCTTCAAGAGACCCAGTACTTC. Translated, it gives CASSDPAALQETQYF.

There are a few counts of this clonotype. The gene calls are TRBV4-1 and TRBJ1-5; perhaps TRBD1 as D (5 bases). The CDR3 length is 14 residues. V shed 2 bases and J shed 7 bases, with 12 bases lying between them. The germline CDR1 and CDR2 sequences are MGHRA and YSYEKL. The CDR3 spells CASSQREGRQPQHF. In nucleotides, the CDR3 is TGCGCCAGCAGCCAACGGGAGGGGAGGCAGCCCCAGCATTTT.

At least ten counts were recorded for this clonotype. The chain combines TRBV20-1 with TRBJ2-5; the D gene is possibly TRBD2 (6 bases). The CDR3 consists of 15 residues. CDR1 is DFQATT, CDR2 SNEGSKA, per germline (reference sequence). Trimming took 1 base from V and 3 from J, leaving 15 bases between them. DNA for the CDR3: TGCAGTGCTAGAGGGTCGGTCGCGGGGAAAGAGACCCAGTACTTC. Amino acids: CSARGSVAGKETQYF.

This clonotype was seen ten or more times. The chain recombines TRBV7-2 with TRBJ2-7; no reliable D call. Germline CDR1 SGHTA, CDR2 FQGNSA. V was shortened by 5 bases and J by 2 bases, with 13 bases between the two germline ends. The CDR3 totals 14 residues. CDR3 in amino acids: CASSPRLYPYEQYF. CDR3 coding DNA: TGTGCCAGCAGCCCCCGGCTATACCCCTACGAGCAGTACTTC.

J is TRBJ2-7 and V is TRBV4-3; no reliable D call. CDR3 length equals 17 residues. Trimming left V 2 bases short and J 1 base short, with 18 bases between. From germline, CDR1 is LGHNA and CDR2 YSLEER. For the CDR3, the DNA is TGCGCCAGCAGCCAATTAAGTGGTCTGGGCCTATCCTACGAGCAGTACTTC. Amino acid sequence: CASSQLSGLGLSYEQYF.

This clonotype was seen only a few times. The V and J genes are TRBV12-3 or TRBV12-4 and TRBJ2-7; D uncertain. Trimming removed 4 bases from V and 5 bases from J, with 9 bases in between. The CDR3 is 12 amino acids. The CDR3 coding sequence is TGTGCCAGCAGTTCCGCCTGGGACGAGCAGTACTTC. Protein: CASSSAWDEQYF.